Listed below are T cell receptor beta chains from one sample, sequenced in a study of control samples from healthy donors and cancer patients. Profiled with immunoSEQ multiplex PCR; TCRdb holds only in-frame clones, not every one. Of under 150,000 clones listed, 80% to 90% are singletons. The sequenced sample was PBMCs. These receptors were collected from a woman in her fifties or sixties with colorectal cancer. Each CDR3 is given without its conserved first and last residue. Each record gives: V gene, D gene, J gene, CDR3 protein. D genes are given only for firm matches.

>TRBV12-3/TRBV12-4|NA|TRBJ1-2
ASNRGGNYGYT
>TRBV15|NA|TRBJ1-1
ATSPVGGADTEAF
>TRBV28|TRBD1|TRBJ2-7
ASSLSRGQTGEQY
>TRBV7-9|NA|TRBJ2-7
ASSLGSDEQY
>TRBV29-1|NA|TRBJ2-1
SVDVNEQF
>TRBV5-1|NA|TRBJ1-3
ASSPEGNTIY
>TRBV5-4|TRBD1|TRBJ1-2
ASIMAGTGNGYT
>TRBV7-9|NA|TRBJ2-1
ASSLGTVTTMEQF
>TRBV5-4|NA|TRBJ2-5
ASSRSHEETQY
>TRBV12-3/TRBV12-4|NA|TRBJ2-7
ASSIRRSYEQY
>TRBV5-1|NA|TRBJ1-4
ASSLDSANEKLF
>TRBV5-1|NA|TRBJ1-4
ASSLDGANEKLF
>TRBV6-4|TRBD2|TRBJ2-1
ASSVVREAEQF
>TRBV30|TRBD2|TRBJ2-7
AWGGLAGSYEQY
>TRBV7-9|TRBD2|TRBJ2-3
ASSFSDSGRPDTQY
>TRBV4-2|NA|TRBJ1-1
ASSQDPNTEAF
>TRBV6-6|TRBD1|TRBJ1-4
ASRKGQDNEKLF
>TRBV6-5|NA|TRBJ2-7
ASSLTSETYEQY
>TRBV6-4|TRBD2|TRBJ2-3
ASSPLAGASTDTQY
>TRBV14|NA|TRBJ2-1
ASWLPASNEQF
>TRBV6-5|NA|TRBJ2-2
ALGNTGELF
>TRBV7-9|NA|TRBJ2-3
ASSLWGSSTDTQY
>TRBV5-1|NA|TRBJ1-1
ASSLSDYTEAF
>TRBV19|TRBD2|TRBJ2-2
ASSTGTSRTGELF
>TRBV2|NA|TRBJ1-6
ASSGPGGSPLH
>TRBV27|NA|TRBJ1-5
ASSLAGGNQPQH
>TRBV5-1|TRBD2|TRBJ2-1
ASSLGAGTSAYNEQF
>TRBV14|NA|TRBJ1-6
ASSSHGGATYNSPLH